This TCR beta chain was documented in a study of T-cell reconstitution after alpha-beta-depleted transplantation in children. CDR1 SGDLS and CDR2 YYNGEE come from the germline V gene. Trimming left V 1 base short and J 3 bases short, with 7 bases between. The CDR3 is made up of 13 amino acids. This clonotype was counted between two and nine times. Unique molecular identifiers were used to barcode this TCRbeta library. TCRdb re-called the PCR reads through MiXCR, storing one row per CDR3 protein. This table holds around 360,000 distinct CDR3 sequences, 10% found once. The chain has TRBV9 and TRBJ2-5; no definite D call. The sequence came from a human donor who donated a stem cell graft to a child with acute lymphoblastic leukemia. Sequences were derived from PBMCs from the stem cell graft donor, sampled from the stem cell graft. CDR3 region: CASSVREKETQYF. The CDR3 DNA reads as TGTGCCAGCAGCGTAAGGGAAAAAGAGACCCAGTACTTC.